These T cell receptor beta chains were read from a single sample in a study of regulatory dendritic cells for organ transplantation. Clones were read by immunoSEQ multiplex PCR, and TCRdb kept only the in-frame ones, dropping some. The table records about 38,000 clones, about 89% of them present only once. The sequenced sample was naive CD8+ T cells from blood. Receptor source: a human donor in good health. Each CDR3 is given with its conserved first and last residue. Fields, in order: J gene, D gene, V gene, clone size, CDR3 protein, CDR3 DNA. D genes are given only for firm matches. Clone size is shown for a subset of rows, as once, few, many or a class of expanded clone.

>TRBJ1-3|-|TRBV18|-
CASSLSSDYSGNTIYF
TGTGCCAGCTCACTTTCCTCCGACTACTCTGGAAACACCATATATTTT
>TRBJ2-1|TRBD2|TRBV14|-
CASSNKMPSGGARNEQFF
TGTGCCAGCAGTAACAAGATGCCTAGCGGGGGGGCGAGGAATGAGCAGTTCTTC
>TRBJ2-1|TRBD1|TRBV19|-
CASSIVQGAWNEQFF
TGTGCCAGTAGTATAGTCCAGGGGGCTTGGAATGAGCAGTTCTTC
>TRBJ2-7|-|TRBV2|-
CASITGSLYEQYF
TGTGCCAGCATCACAGGGAGTCTCTACGAGCAGTACTTC
>TRBJ1-1|-|TRBV6-5|-
CASSTTGDTEAFF
TGTGCCAGCAGTACCACAGGAGACACTGAAGCTTTCTTT
>TRBJ2-5|TRBD2|TRBV7-9|-
CASSPRTSGGETQYF
TGTGCCAGCAGCCCGAGAACTAGCGGGGGGGAGACCCAGTACTTC
>TRBJ2-1|TRBD2|TRBV5-1|-
CASSLAVGGRDNEQFF
TGCGCCAGCAGCTTGGCCGTCGGCGGGAGGGACAATGAGCAGTTCTTC
>TRBJ1-1|TRBD1|TRBV28|-
CASSATGGWTEAFF
TGTGCCAGCAGCGCAACAGGGGGATGGACTGAAGCTTTCTTT
>TRBJ1-1|-|TRBV13|-
CASSLREYMNTEAFF
TGTGCCAGCAGCTTACGTGAATACATGAACACTGAAGCTTTCTTT
>TRBJ2-7|-|TRBV6-6|-
CASRAVAKAYEQYF
TGTGCCAGCAGGGCGGTAGCGAAGGCCTACGAGCAGTACTTC
>TRBJ2-7|-|TRBV19|-
CASSNQGDGNYEQYF
TGTGCCAGTAGTAACCAGGGCGACGGGAACTACGAGCAGTACTTC
>TRBJ1-1|-|TRBV7-9|-
CASSFGTGPNAEAFF
TGTGCCAGCAGCTTCGGCACGGGGCCCAACGCTGAAGCTTTCTTT
>TRBJ2-4|-|TRBV2|few
CASSASGSYIQYF
TGTGCCAGCAGTGCGTCAGGGTCATACATTCAGTACTTC
>TRBJ1-5|-|TRBV6-6|once
CASSYGGFNQPQHF
TGTGCCAGCAGTTACGGCGGGTTTAATCAGCCCCAGCATTTT
>TRBJ2-7|-|TRBV7-6|-
CASSLRTQSYEQYF
TGTGCCAGCAGCTTAAGGACACAATCCTACGAGCAGTACTTC
>TRBJ2-1|TRBD2|TRBV5-6|once
CASSLDKTREETIVQFF
TGTGCCAGCAGCTTGGACAAGACTCGGGAGGAGACGATCGTGCAGTTCTTC
>TRBJ2-5|-|TRBV7-3|-
CASSAQGLPQETQYF
TGTGCCAGCAGCGCACAGGGACTCCCGCAAGAGACCCAGTACTTC
>TRBJ1-1|-|TRBV29-1|-
CSVEVGDRNTEAFF
TGCAGCGTTGAAGTTGGAGACAGGAACACTGAAGCTTTCTTT
>TRBJ2-5|TRBD2|TRBV7-3|-
CASSLIGGGSETQYF
TGTGCCAGCAGCTTAATTGGCGGGGGGTCCGAGACCCAGTACTTC
>TRBJ1-1|TRBD1|TRBV7-8|-
CASLGGTGPFGNTEAFF
TGTGCCAGTCTGGGGGGGACAGGGCCTTTTGGGAACACTGAAGCTTTCTTT
>TRBJ2-3|-|TRBV5-8|-
CASSLGPQVRTDTQYF
TGTGCCAGCAGCTTAGGTCCCCAGGTACGGACAGATACGCAGTATTTT
>TRBJ2-7|-|TRBV11-2|-
CASSLAQILYEQYF
TGTGCCAGCAGCTTAGCACAGATTCTCTACGAGCAGTACTTC
>TRBJ2-1|-|TRBV7-6|-
CASSLEAVAYNEQFF
TGTGCCAGCAGCTTAGAAGCGGTGGCCTACAATGAGCAGTTCTTC
>TRBJ1-2|-|TRBV5-5|-
CASSFGWAENYGYTF
TGTGCCAGCAGCTTCGGTTGGGCGGAGAACTATGGCTACACCTTC
>TRBJ2-7|TRBD1|TRBV5-5|-
CASSTGVLSYEQYF
TGTGCCAGCAGTACAGGGGTACTCTCCTACGAGCAGTACTTC
>TRBJ1-5|-|TRBV7-9|-
CASSLGNQPQHF
TGTGCCAGCAGCTTGGGCAATCAGCCCCAGCATTTT
>TRBJ1-5|-|TRBV4-1|-
CASSQGSPNQPQHF
TGCGCCAGCAGCCAAGGGTCACCTAATCAGCCCCAGCATTTT
>TRBJ1-2|TRBD1|TRBV9|-
CASSVRTGFYGYTF
TGTGCCAGCAGCGTACGGACAGGGTTTTATGGCTACACCTTC
>TRBJ2-1|TRBD2|TRBV10-1|once
CASSKLSGTYSYNEQFF
TGCGCCAGCAGCAAACTTAGCGGGACTTATTCCTACAATGAGCAGTTCTTC
>TRBJ2-5|TRBD2|TRBV6-5|-
CASSFQTSGTQETQYF
TGTGCCAGCAGTTTCCAGACTAGCGGTACTCAAGAGACCCAGTACTTC
>TRBJ2-3|TRBD2|TRBV7-7|-
CASSLGREGRSTDTQYF
TGTGCTAGCAGCTTAGGGCGGGAGGGCCGAAGCACAGATACGCAGTATTTT
>TRBJ1-1|TRBD1|TRBV25-1|-
CASSDRGRTEAFF
TGTGCCAGCAGTGACAGGGGGCGAACTGAAGCTTTCTTT